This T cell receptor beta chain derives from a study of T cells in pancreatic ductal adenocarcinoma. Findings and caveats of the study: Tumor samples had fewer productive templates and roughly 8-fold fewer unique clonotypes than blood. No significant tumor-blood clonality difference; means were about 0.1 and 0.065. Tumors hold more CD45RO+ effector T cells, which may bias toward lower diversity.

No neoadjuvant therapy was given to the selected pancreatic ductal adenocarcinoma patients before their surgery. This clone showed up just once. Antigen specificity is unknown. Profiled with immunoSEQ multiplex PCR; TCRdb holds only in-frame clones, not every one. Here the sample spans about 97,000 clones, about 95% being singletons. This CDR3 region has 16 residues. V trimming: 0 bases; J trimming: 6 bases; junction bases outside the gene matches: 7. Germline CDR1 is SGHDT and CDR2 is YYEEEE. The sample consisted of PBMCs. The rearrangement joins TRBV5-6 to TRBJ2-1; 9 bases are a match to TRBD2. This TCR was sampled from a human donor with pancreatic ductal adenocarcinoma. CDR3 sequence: CASSLGLAGIGNEQFF. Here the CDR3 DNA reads TGTGCCAGCAGCTTGGGGCTAGCGGGAATCGGCAATGAGCAGTTCTTC.